Listed below are T cell receptor beta chains from one sample, sequenced in a study of somatic mutations in cytotoxic T cells in rheumatoid arthritis. Profiling relied on immunoSEQ multiplex PCR, and the TCRdb table lists in-frame clones only, not all of them. The table has about 26,000 clones, roughly 80% seen once. The sequenced material came from CD8+ T cells sorted from blood. Every receptor here comes from a man aged 45 to 65 in good health. CDR3s include the opening cysteine and the closing phenylalanine or tryptophan. The order of the fields is CDR3 protein, CDR3 DNA, V gene, clone size, J gene, CDR3 length, D gene. The D gene is left open where the match is weak. For some rows the clone size is stated as once, few or many, or as a class when expanded; others skip it.

cdr3_aa: CASSQGAISGLVSEQFF
cdr3_nt: TGCGCCAGCAGCCAAGGAGCGATATCCGGGTTAGTTTCTGAGCAGTTCTTC
v_call: TRBV4-1
clone_size: NA
j_call: TRBJ2-1
cdr3_length: 17
d_call: NA

cdr3_aa: CASRPEGGANNEQFF
cdr3_nt: TGTGCCAGTAGACCCGAGGGGGGCGCAAACAATGAGCAGTTCTTC
v_call: TRBV19
clone_size: NA
j_call: TRBJ2-1
cdr3_length: 15
d_call: NA

cdr3_aa: CASSLSGQIKQPQHF
cdr3_nt: TGTGCCAGCAGTTTATCGGGACAGATCAAACAGCCCCAGCATTTT
v_call: TRBV27
clone_size: NA
j_call: TRBJ1-5
cdr3_length: 15
d_call: TRBD1

cdr3_aa: CASSLELRSNYGYTF
cdr3_nt: TGTGCCAGCAGCTTGGAGCTCAGATCTAACTATGGCTACACCTTC
v_call: TRBV5-5
clone_size: once
j_call: TRBJ1-2
cdr3_length: 15
d_call: NA

cdr3_aa: CASSPFRRGSGNTIYF
cdr3_nt: TGTGCCAGCAGTCCTTTCCGCAGGGGATCCGGAAACACCATATATTTT
v_call: TRBV11-3
clone_size: NA
j_call: TRBJ1-3
cdr3_length: 16
d_call: NA

cdr3_aa: CASSPGLGADTQYF
cdr3_nt: TGTGCCAGCAGCCCGGGCTTAGGGGCAGATACGCAGTATTTT
v_call: TRBV5-6
clone_size: NA
j_call: TRBJ2-3
cdr3_length: 14
d_call: NA

cdr3_aa: CASSLALGDTNEQFF
cdr3_nt: TGTGCCAGCAGCTTAGCCCTGGGTGACACCAATGAGCAGTTCTTC
v_call: TRBV11-2
clone_size: NA
j_call: TRBJ2-1
cdr3_length: 15
d_call: NA

cdr3_aa: CASSLDRSYEQYF
cdr3_nt: TGCGCCAGCAGCTTGGATAGATCCTACGAGCAGTACTTC
v_call: TRBV5-1
clone_size: NA
j_call: TRBJ2-7
cdr3_length: 13
d_call: NA

cdr3_aa: CASSLSQADNGYTF
cdr3_nt: TGTGCCAGCAGTTTAAGCCAGGCAGATAACGGCTACACCTTC
v_call: TRBV27
clone_size: NA
j_call: TRBJ1-2
cdr3_length: 14
d_call: NA

cdr3_aa: CASSSGTGVYEQYF
cdr3_nt: TGTGCCAGCAGCTCCGGGACAGGGGTGTACGAGCAGTACTTC
v_call: TRBV13
clone_size: NA
j_call: TRBJ2-7
cdr3_length: 14
d_call: TRBD1

cdr3_aa: CATSLDRAYEQYF
cdr3_nt: TGTGCCACCAGCCTAGACAGGGCCTACGAGCAGTACTTC
v_call: TRBV15
clone_size: NA
j_call: TRBJ2-7
cdr3_length: 13
d_call: TRBD1

cdr3_aa: CASSRTGGQYNEQFF
cdr3_nt: TGTGCCAGCAGCCGAACAGGGGGCCAGTACAATGAGCAGTTCTTC
v_call: TRBV7-6
clone_size: few
j_call: TRBJ2-1
cdr3_length: 15
d_call: TRBD1

cdr3_aa: CASSSDGYTF
cdr3_nt: TGTGCCAGCAGCTCCGATGGCTACACCTTC
v_call: TRBV11-2
clone_size: NA
j_call: TRBJ1-2
cdr3_length: 10
d_call: NA

cdr3_aa: CASSKDSWNTEAFF
cdr3_nt: TGTGCCAGCAGTAAGGACAGCTGGAACACTGAAGCTTTCTTT
v_call: TRBV2
clone_size: NA
j_call: TRBJ1-1
cdr3_length: 14
d_call: NA

cdr3_aa: CAISHSPTYEQYF
cdr3_nt: TGTGCCATCAGTCACTCACCCACCTACGAGCAGTACTTC
v_call: TRBV10-3
clone_size: once
j_call: TRBJ2-7
cdr3_length: 13
d_call: NA

cdr3_aa: CSVDLPGTANTEAFF
cdr3_nt: TGCAGCGTTGATCTACCCGGGACAGCGAACACTGAAGCTTTCTTT
v_call: TRBV29-1
clone_size: NA
j_call: TRBJ1-1
cdr3_length: 15
d_call: TRBD1

cdr3_aa: CASSNRDFPYNEQFF
cdr3_nt: TGTGCCAGCAGTAACCGGGACTTCCCCTACAATGAGCAGTTCTTC
v_call: TRBV6-5
clone_size: NA
j_call: TRBJ2-1
cdr3_length: 15
d_call: NA

cdr3_aa: CASSKGLQTTDTQYF
cdr3_nt: TGTGCCAGCAGCAAGGGACTCCAGACGACAGATACGCAGTATTTT
v_call: TRBV11-3
clone_size: NA
j_call: TRBJ2-3
cdr3_length: 15
d_call: NA

cdr3_aa: CASNRDRGFHEQYF
cdr3_nt: TGCGCCAGCAACCGGGACAGGGGGTTCCACGAGCAGTACTTC
v_call: TRBV10-1
clone_size: NA
j_call: TRBJ2-7
cdr3_length: 14
d_call: TRBD1

cdr3_aa: CASHPLGAGNEQFF
cdr3_nt: TGTGCCTCCCATCCCCTAGGGGCAGGGAATGAGCAGTTCTTC
v_call: TRBV2
clone_size: NA
j_call: TRBJ2-1
cdr3_length: 14
d_call: NA

cdr3_aa: CASRPGSLKTEAFF
cdr3_nt: TGTGCCAGCAGGCCAGGGTCCCTGAAGACTGAAGCTTTCTTT
v_call: TRBV5-5
clone_size: NA
j_call: TRBJ1-1
cdr3_length: 14
d_call: NA

cdr3_aa: CASSQDPQAGGWDTQYF
cdr3_nt: TGCGCCAGCAGCCAAGATCCTCAAGCGGGAGGTTGGGATACGCAGTATTTT
v_call: TRBV4-1
clone_size: NA
j_call: TRBJ2-3
cdr3_length: 17
d_call: TRBD2

cdr3_aa: CASRTGVETGELFF
cdr3_nt: TGCGCCAGCCGGACAGGGGTTGAGACCGGGGAGCTGTTTTTT
v_call: TRBV4-1
clone_size: NA
j_call: TRBJ2-2
cdr3_length: 14
d_call: TRBD1

cdr3_aa: CAISESAAVRSGANVLTF
cdr3_nt: TGTGCCATCAGTGAGTCCGCGGCGGTTCGGTCTGGGGCCAACGTCCTGACTTTC
v_call: TRBV10-3
clone_size: NA
j_call: TRBJ2-6
cdr3_length: 18
d_call: NA

cdr3_aa: CASSHRDSNQPQHF
cdr3_nt: TGTGCCAGCAGCCACCGGGACAGCAATCAGCCCCAGCATTTT
v_call: TRBV27
clone_size: few
j_call: TRBJ1-5
cdr3_length: 14
d_call: NA

cdr3_aa: CASSQVTIAYGTEAFF
cdr3_nt: TGCGCCAGCAGCCAAGTAACGATCGCCTACGGAACTGAAGCTTTCTTT
v_call: TRBV4-1
clone_size: NA
j_call: TRBJ1-1
cdr3_length: 16
d_call: NA